The 27 T cell receptor beta chains below were found in one sample sequenced in a study of blood T cell repertoires in COVID-19. Assay: immunoSEQ multiplex PCR; the TCRdb copy retains only in-frame clones and omits some. The sample has 150,000 or so clones; 91% are singletons. Sequences were obtained from peripheral blood. These receptors came from a man in his fifties or sixties with acute or convalescent COVID-19.

The rearrangement joins TRBV30 to TRBJ1-5; unclear D gene. CDR3 size: 14 residues. Trimming shortened V by 2 bases and J by 6 bases, and 14 bases separated the two germline ends. Germline assignment: CDR1 GTSNPN and CDR2 SVGIG (reference sequence). CDR3 DNA: TGTGCCTGGAGTCTCCCTTTAGCCGCTCAGCCCCAGCATTTT. It codes for CAWSLPLAAQPQHF.

This chain uses TRBV30 with TRBJ1-5; a possible D gene is TRBD1 (5 bases). The germline V gene has CDR1 GTSNPN and CDR2 SVGIG (reference sequence). The CDR3 extends over 14 amino acids. The ends were cut back, 0 bases at V and 7 bases at J, with 13 bases in the middle. Here the CDR3 reads CAWSVLGGRQPQHF. The CDR3 DNA sequence: TGTGCCTGGAGTGTACTCGGGGGGAGACAGCCCCAGCATTTT.

The V call is TRBV20-1, the J call TRBJ2-6; D gene uncertain. V lost 3 bases, J lost 0 bases, and 6 bases lay in between. The V gene's germline CDR1 is DFQATT and CDR2 SNEGSKA (reference sequence). The CDR3 has 14 residues. DNA for the CDR3: TGCAGTGCTAGTGGCAGCTCTGGGGCCAACGTCCTGACTTTC. It is translated as CSASGSSGANVLTF.

This chain connects TRBV5-1 to TRBJ2-4; D is unclear. The CDR3 has 13 residues. CDR1 SGHRS and CDR2 YFSETQ come from the germline V gene. Deletions cut 0 bases from V and 6 bases from J, with 7 bases between. DNA of the CDR3: TGCGCCAGCAGCTTGGGGCGCGGAAACATTCAGTACTTC. Amino acid sequence: CASSLGRGNIQYF.

The chain links TRBV3-1 (or the pseudogene TRBV3-2) to TRBJ2-1; D is perhaps TRBD2 (6 bases). The CDR3 extends over 17 amino acids. Trimming took 0 bases from V and 7 from J, leaving 19 bases between them. Germline V gene sequence: CDR1 LGHDT, CDR2 YNNKEL (reference sequence). As DNA, the CDR3 is TGTGCCAGCAGCCAAGATCTTGGGGGAGGACCTTTGAATGAGCAGTTCTTC. It is translated as CASSQDLGGGPLNEQFF.

This clone was counted only a few times. V usage is TRBV2 and J usage is TRBJ2-1, with a tentative D call TRBD1 (5 bases). This CDR3 region has 13 residues. Trimming pared 2 bases from V and 10 bases from J, leaving 12 bases between. Germline CDR1 SNHLY, CDR2 FYNNEI. In nucleotides, the CDR3 is TGTGCCAGCAGTGAAATAGGGGTACGGGAGCAGTTCTTC. This codes for CASSEIGVREQFF.

The chain carries TRBV6-5 and TRBJ2-2; 8 nucleotides match TRBD2. With 5 bases clipped from V and 7 bases from J, the junction kept 9 bases outside the gene matches. The CDR3 length is 15 residues. Germline V gene lookup returns CDR1 MNHEY and CDR2 SVGAGI. The CDR3 protein is CASSLGGGRHGELFF. The DNA for the CDR3 is TGTGCCAGCAGTCTTGGCGGGGGGCGGCACGGGGAGCTGTTTTTT.

This clone was seen only once. The rearrangement links TRBV19 to TRBJ2-1; TRBD1 matches 8 bases. The V and J ends lost 4 bases and 5 bases, in that order; junction bases with no gene match: 10. Germline V lookup: CDR1 LNHDA, CDR2 SQIVND (reference sequence). The CDR3 is made up of 16 amino acids. Here the CDR3 DNA reads TGTGCCAGTAGTAAAGCCTCCGGGACAGGCCACAATGAGCAGTTCTTC. Protein: CASSKASGTGHNEQFF.

This chain links TRBV7-2 with TRBJ2-1; D is uncertain. Trimming shortened V by 4 bases and J by 0 bases, and 10 bases separated the two germline ends. Germline CDR1 is SGHTA and CDR2 is FQGNSA. This CDR3 has 15 amino acids. CDR3 loop: CASSSAWSSYNEQFF. Written as DNA, the CDR3 is TGTGCCAGCAGCTCCGCCTGGAGCTCCTACAATGAGCAGTTCTTC.

This rearrangement joins TRBV28 to TRBJ2-1; D may be TRBD1 (6 bases). The CDR3 has 17 amino acids. The ends were cut back, 8 bases at V and 0 bases at J, with 20 bases in the middle. Germline loops: CDR1 MDHEN, CDR2 SYDVKM. This CDR3 is CASSNVQGLGSYNEQFF. CDR3 nucleotides: TGTGCCAGCTCCAATGTTCAGGGGCTGGGCTCCTACAATGAGCAGTTCTTC.

Note on this clone: Lacking the conserved final phenylalanine or tryptophan, this CDR3 likely reflects a read error. This chain uses TRBV6-2 or TRBV6-3 with TRBJ2-7; 8 bases align to TRBD1. CDR1 is MNHEY and CDR2 is SVGEGT in the germline V gene. The trim removed 0 bases at V and 5 bases at J, leaving 6 bases unmatched. This CDR3 contains 15 residues. CDR3 coding DNA: TGTGCCAGCAGTTACTCTCGGACAGGGCCCAACGAGCAGTACATC. It encodes CASSYSRTGPNEQYI.

The chain carries TRBV30 and TRBJ1-2; D is ambiguous. CDR1 and CDR2 from the germline V gene are GTSNPN and SVGIG (reference sequence). Between the trimmed V and J ends, which lost 4 bases and 0 bases, there was a span of 9 bases. The CDR3 contains 13 residues. CDR3 coding DNA: TGTGCCTGGATGGGCAGAGCTAACTATGGCTACACCTTC. It encodes CAWMGRANYGYTF.

J is TRBJ2-7 and V is TRBV5-5; 8 bases line up with TRBD1. The germline CDR1 and CDR2 sequences are SGHKS and YYEKEE (reference sequence). Trimming cost V 3 bases and J 3 bases; bases outside gene matches: 5. There are 14 residues in the CDR3. The CDR3, as DNA: TGTGCCAGCAGCTCTTGGACAGGGATCTACGAGCAGTACTTC. Protein sequence: CASSSWTGIYEQYF.

This clone was detected a few times. V gene TRBV28 combines with J gene TRBJ1-5; 11 bases line up with TRBD1. The CDR3 has 15 residues. Germline values: CDR1 MDHEN, CDR2 SYDVKM. The V and J ends lost 9 bases and 4 bases, in that order; junction bases with no gene match: 8. The CDR3 coding sequence is TGTGCCAGTGAAAACGGACAGGGGGCGAATCAGCCCCAGCATTTT. Amino acid sequence: CASENGQGANQPQHF.

The chain joins TRBV6-5 to TRBJ1-1; tentatively, D is TRBD1 (5 bases). Trimming cost V 2 bases and J 2 bases, with 12 bases left between them. The CDR3 consists of 15 residues. Germline V gene sequence: CDR1 MNHEY, CDR2 SVGAGI. CDR3 sequence (DNA): TGTGCCAGCAGTTACGGGGGGGATGGTAACACTGAAGCTTTCTTT. It specifies CASSYGGDGNTEAFF.

This clone was seen only once. V usage is TRBV10-1 and J usage is TRBJ2-5; 10 nucleotides match TRBD2. The J segment lost 4 bases and the V segment lost 5 bases, leaving 7 bases of the junction unmatched. The germline CDR1 and CDR2 sequences are WNHNN and SYGVQD (reference sequence). The CDR3 consists of 15 residues. The CDR3 coding sequence is TGCGCCAGCAGTCCTCTAGCGGGAGTCGGAGAGACCCAGTACTTC. It translates to CASSPLAGVGETQYF.

This clone showed up just once. The chain recombines TRBV7-2 with TRBJ2-3; weak D call: TRBD2 (5 bases). Trimming took off 2 bases at V and 0 bases at J, with 6 bases between the two ends. The CDR3 runs to 14 residues. Per the germline V gene, CDR1 is SGHTA and CDR2 is FQGNSA. The CDR3 is CASSLRGSTDTQYF. In DNA form, the CDR3 reads TGTGCCAGCAGCTTAAGAGGGAGCACAGATACGCAGTATTTT.

The rearrangement joins TRBV10-3 to TRBJ2-2; TRBD1 agrees at 9 bases. J lost 1 base, V lost 6 bases, and 3 bases had no gene match. Germline values: CDR1 ENHRY, CDR2 SYGVKD. The CDR3 consists of 15 residues. In DNA form, the CDR3 reads TGTGCCATCAGCGGGGGACAGGGGAACACCGGGGAGCTGTTTTTT. Its translation: CAISGGQGNTGELFF.

The chain employs TRBV6-6 and TRBJ1-5; 7 nucleotides match TRBD1. CDR1 MNHNY and CDR2 SVGAGI come from the germline V gene (reference sequence). The V segment lost 6 bases and the J segment 0 bases; nucleotides outside the gene matches: 8. CDR3 length: 16 residues. This CDR3 reads CASSSTGTASNQPQHF. As DNA, the CDR3 is TGTGCCAGCAGCTCCACCGGGACAGCTAGCAATCAGCCCCAGCATTTT.

The rearrangement joins TRBV3-1 (or the pseudogene TRBV3-2) to TRBJ2-3; TRBD2 matches at 11 bases. The J segment lost 2 bases and the V segment lost 5 bases, leaving 6 bases of the junction unmatched. CDR1 LGHDT and CDR2 YNNKEL come from the germline V gene (reference sequence). CDR3 length equals 16 residues. CDR3 sequence (DNA): TGTGCCAGCAGCACTGGGACTAGCGGCGACACAGATACGCAGTATTTT. Its translation is CASSTGTSGDTDTQYF.

The chain links TRBV6-5 to TRBJ1-1; 7 bases are a match to TRBD1. V gave up 0 bases and J gave up 7 bases; unmatched junction bases: 11. Germline CDR1 is MNHEY and CDR2 is SVGAGI. The CDR3 consists of 16 residues. Here the CDR3 DNA reads TGTGCCAGCAGTTACTCCCCCTCAGGGGGAGACGGTGAAGCTTTCTTT. It encodes CASSYSPSGGDGEAFF.

This clone was found once. The V call is TRBV5-1, the J call TRBJ2-5, with 9 bases aligning to TRBD1. The V and J ends lost 2 bases and 5 bases, in that order; junction bases with no gene match: 7. CDR3 length: 15 residues. The germline V gene encodes CDR1 SGHRS and CDR2 YFSETQ. CDR3 nucleotide sequence: TGCGCCAGCAGCTTCTGGACAGGGGTCTCGGAGACCCAGTACTTC. Its translation: CASSFWTGVSETQYF.

The chain uses TRBV3-1 (or the pseudogene TRBV3-2) and TRBJ2-1, with 9 positions matching TRBD2. V lost 4 bases and J lost 6; bases outside the gene matches: 4. The CDR3 sequence is 14 residues long. The germline CDR1 and CDR2 sequences are LGHDT and YNNKEL (reference sequence). As DNA, the CDR3 is TGTGCCAGCAGCCCGTGGACTAGCGTCAATGAGCAGTTCTTC. It is translated as CASSPWTSVNEQFF.

The chain employs TRBV19 and TRBJ2-3; D is possibly TRBD1 (5 bases). The V end was cut by 4 bases, the J end by 4 bases, with 9 bases between. CDR1 and CDR2 (germline): LNHDA, SQIVND (reference sequence). The CDR3 runs to 13 residues. The CDR3 DNA sequence: TGTGCCAGTAGTAGCGACAGTCCAGATACGCAGTATTTT. This sequence encodes CASSSDSPDTQYF.

The rearrangement links TRBV6-5 to TRBJ1-5; D may be TRBD1 (6 bases). The CDR3 spans 13 residues. V shed 4 bases and J shed 4 bases, with 8 bases lying between them. CDR1 is MNHEY, CDR2 SVGAGI, per germline. For the CDR3, the DNA is TGTGCCAGCAGTTCACAGGGAAATCAGCCCCAGCATTTT. Its protein product is CASSSQGNQPQHF.

V usage is TRBV27 and J usage is TRBJ2-6; the D gene is possibly TRBD2 (6 bases). This CDR3 contains 17 residues. Trimming took off 5 bases at V and 4 bases at J, with 18 bases between the two ends. CDR1 and CDR2 from the germline V gene are MNHEY and SMNVEV (reference sequence). The CDR3 bases are TGTGCCAGCAGTCTGGACCCCGGGACTCCGGGGGCCAACGTCCTGACTTTC. Translating it yields CASSLDPGTPGANVLTF.

The gene calls are TRBV5-4 and TRBJ1-1, with D maybe TRBD1 (6 bases). Trimming removed 4 bases at V and 2 bases at J, with 12 bases between. Germline CDR1 is SGHNT and CDR2 is YYREEE (reference sequence). This CDR3 comprises 14 residues. CDR3 nucleotides: TGTGCCAGCAGCCAAAACAGGGACAACACTGAAGCTTTCTTT. It encodes CASSQNRDNTEAFF.